This T cell receptor beta chain was identified in a study of T cell responses to AZD1222 COVID-19 vaccine. The protocol was immunoSEQ multiplex PCR, while the TCRdb copy is restricted to in-frame clones and leaves out a portion. Found here are some 150,000 clones, around nine tenths of them singletons; the top ten hold 5%. The germline V gene encodes CDR1 KGHDR and CDR2 SFDVKD. This CDR3 has 18 residues. Losses at the gene ends were 4 bases for V and 3 bases for J; bases not matched to a gene: 9. The sequence was obtained from an adult in good health. The chain couples TRBV24-1 to TRBJ1-5; 12 bases are a match to TRBD1. The sample consisted of peripheral blood, taken on day 0 of AZD1222 vaccination. CDR3 loop: CATSDSPGTGGLNQPQHF. In DNA, the CDR3 is TGTGCCACCAGTGACAGCCCCGGGACAGGGGGCCTCAATCAGCCCCAGCATTTT.